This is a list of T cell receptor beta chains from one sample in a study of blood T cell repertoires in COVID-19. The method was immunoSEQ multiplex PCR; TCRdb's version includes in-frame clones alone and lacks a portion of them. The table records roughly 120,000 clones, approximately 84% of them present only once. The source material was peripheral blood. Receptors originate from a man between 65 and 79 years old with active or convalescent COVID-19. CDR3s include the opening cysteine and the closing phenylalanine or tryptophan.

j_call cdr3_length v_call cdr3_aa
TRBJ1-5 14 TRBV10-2 CASSAGTKGEPQHF
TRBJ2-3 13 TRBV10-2 CASREGPTDTQYF
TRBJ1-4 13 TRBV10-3 CAISTGWDEKLFF
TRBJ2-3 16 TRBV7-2 CASSLEVGGWQDTQYF
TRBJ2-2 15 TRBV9 CASSVSTSGTGELFF
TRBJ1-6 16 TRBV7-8 CASSLPGAGDNSPLHF
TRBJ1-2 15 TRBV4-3 CASSQDVQGVYGYTF
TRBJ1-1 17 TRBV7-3 CASSPQPAGAVNTEAFF
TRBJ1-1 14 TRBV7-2 CASSLQGANTEAFF
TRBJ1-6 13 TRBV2 CASKTDHNSPLHF
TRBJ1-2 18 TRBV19 CASSIGGTGMSLNYGYTF
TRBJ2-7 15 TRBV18 CASSPGGGSAYEQYF
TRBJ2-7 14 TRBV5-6 CASSLGLSGYEQYF
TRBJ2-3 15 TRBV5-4 CASALSTSPTDTQYF
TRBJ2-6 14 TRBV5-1 CASSWTLEVNVLTF
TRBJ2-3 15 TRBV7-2 CASVGGPISTDTQYF
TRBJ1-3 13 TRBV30 CAWSPSSGNTIYF
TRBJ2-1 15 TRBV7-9 CASSKSGASYNEQFF
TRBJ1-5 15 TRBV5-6 CASSLTGSYNQPQHF
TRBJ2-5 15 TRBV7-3 CASSPTGTAQETQYF
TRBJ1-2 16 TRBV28 CASSPGTATSNYGYTF
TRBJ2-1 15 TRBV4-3 CASSFGVGSYNEQFF